These 4 T cell receptor beta chains share one sample of origin, sequenced in a study of beta chain features in type 1 diabetes listed by TCRdb under 2018. The library was obtained by the immunoSEQ multiplex PCR assay. The entire isolated RNA was reverse transcribed using the High Capacity cDNA Reverse Transcription Kit, and thus expressed TCRB transcripts were sequenced. Drawn from immuneACCESS, this table holds only the in-frame rearrangements with V and J called that TCRdb kept. Clones are partly lost; checked studies trace under half to an unresolved V gene and leave the rest unexplained. The sample has 200,000 to 250,000 clones on record, 7.5% to 10% of them singletons. Clones ranked in the top ten supply under 0.045% of the sample. Sequencing was done on a sample of naive CD4+ T cells from blood. The cell subset or site tag for this specimen amounts to: true naive CD4+ T cells. The receptors come from a woman aged 18 to 35 in good health.

This clone was observed a single time. The chain carries TRBV30 and TRBJ1-4; TRBD1 matches at 7 bases. In germline, CDR1 is GTSNPN, CDR2 SVGIG (reference sequence). Germline trimming cut 2 bases from V and 8 bases from J; bases unmatched to any gene: 8. This CDR3 is 14 amino acids long. The CDR3 is CAWSLPGGLEKLFF. The CDR3 bases are TGTGCCTGGAGTCTCCCAGGGGGTTTAGAAAAACTGTTTTTT.

This clone was observed a few times. The chain carries TRBV30 and TRBJ2-1, with 11 bases identical to TRBD2. The V gene end was trimmed by 7 bases and the J gene end by 6 bases; junction bases not matched to a gene: 8. In germline, CDR1 is GTSNPN, CDR2 SVGIG (reference sequence). This CDR3 spans 14 amino acids. CDR3 loop: CASGSSGGSNEQFF. DNA for the CDR3: TGTGCCTCTGGGTCTAGCGGGGGGAGCAATGAGCAGTTCTTC.

This clone appeared a few times. This chain connects TRBV4-2 to TRBJ1-1; TRBD1 is a possible D gene (5 bases). This CDR3 spans 15 amino acids. V lost 7 bases and J 3 bases, leaving 18 bases between the germline ends. The germline gives CDR1 LGHNA, CDR2 YNFKEQ. The CDR3 sequence is CASTNYQGVDTEAFF. In DNA, the CDR3 is TGTGCCAGCACAAATTACCAAGGGGTAGACACTGAAGCTTTCTTT.

V usage is TRBV5-1 and J usage is TRBJ1-1; tentative D call: TRBD1 (6 bases). The CDR3 is made up of 16 amino acids. Trimming took 0 bases from V and 1 from J, leaving 13 bases between them. From germline, CDR1 is SGHRS and CDR2 YFSETQ. The CDR3 reads CASSLDNRASNTEAFF. The CDR3 DNA reads TGCGCCAGCAGCTTGGACAACAGGGCCTCGAACACTGAAGCTTTCTTT.